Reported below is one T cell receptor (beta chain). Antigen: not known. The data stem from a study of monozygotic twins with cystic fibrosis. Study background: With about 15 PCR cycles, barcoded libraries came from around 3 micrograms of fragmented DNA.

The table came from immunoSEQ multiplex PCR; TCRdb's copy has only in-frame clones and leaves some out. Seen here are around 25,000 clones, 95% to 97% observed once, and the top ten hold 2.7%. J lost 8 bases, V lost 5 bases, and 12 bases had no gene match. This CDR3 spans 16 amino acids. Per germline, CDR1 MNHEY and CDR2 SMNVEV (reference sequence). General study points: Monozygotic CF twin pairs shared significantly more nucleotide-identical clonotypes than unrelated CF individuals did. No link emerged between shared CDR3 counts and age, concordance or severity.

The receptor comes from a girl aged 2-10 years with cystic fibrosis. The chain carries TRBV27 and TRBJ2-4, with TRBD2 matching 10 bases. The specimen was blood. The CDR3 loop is CASSPLAGADFDIQYF. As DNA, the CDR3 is TGTGCCAGCAGTCCTCTAGCGGGAGCGGATTTTGACATTCAGTACTTC.